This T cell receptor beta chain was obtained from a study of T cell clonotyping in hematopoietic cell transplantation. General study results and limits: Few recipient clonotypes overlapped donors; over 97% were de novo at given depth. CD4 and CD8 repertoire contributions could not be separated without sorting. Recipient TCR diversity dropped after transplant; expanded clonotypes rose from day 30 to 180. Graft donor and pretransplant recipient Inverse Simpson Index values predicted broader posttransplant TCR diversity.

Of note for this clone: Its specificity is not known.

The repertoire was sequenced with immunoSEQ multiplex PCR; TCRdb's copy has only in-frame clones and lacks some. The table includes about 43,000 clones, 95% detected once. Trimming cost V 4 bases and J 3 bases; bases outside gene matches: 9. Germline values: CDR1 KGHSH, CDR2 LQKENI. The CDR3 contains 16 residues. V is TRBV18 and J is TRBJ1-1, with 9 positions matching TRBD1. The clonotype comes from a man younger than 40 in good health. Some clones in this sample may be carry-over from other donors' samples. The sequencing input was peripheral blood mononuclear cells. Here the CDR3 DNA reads TGTGCCAGCTCACTAATTTCTACAGGGGGCGACACTGAAGCTTTCTTT. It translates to CASSLISTGGDTEAFF. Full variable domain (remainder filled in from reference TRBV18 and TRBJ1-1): NAGVMQNPRHLVRRRGQEARLRCSPMKGHSHVYWYRQLPEEGLKFMVYLQKENIIDESGMPKERFSAEFPKEGPSILRIQQVVRGDSAAYFCASSLISTGGDTEAFFGQGTRLTVV.